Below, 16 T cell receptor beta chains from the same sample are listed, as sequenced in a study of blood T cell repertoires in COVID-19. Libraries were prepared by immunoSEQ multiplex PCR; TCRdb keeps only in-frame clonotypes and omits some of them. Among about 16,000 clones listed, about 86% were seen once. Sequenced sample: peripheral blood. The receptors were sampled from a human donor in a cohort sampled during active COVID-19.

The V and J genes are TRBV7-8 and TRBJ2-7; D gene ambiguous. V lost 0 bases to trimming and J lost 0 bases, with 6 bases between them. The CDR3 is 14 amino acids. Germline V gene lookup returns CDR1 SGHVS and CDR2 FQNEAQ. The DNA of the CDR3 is TGTGCCAGCAGCTTAGCGTGGAGCTCCTACGAGCAGTACTTC. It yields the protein CASSLAWSSYEQYF. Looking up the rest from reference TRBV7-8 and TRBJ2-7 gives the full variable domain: GAGVSQSPRYKVAKRGQDVALRCDPISGHVSLFWYQQALGQGPEFLTYFQNEAQLDKSGLPSDRFFAERPEGSVSTLKIQRTQQEDSAVYLCASSLAWSSYEQYFGPGTRLTVT.

CDR3 residues: CASRAGGATYGYTF. The CDR3, as DNA: TGTGCCAGCAGGGCGGGGGGCGCGACCTATGGCTACACCTTC. The gene calls are TRBV7-2 and TRBJ1-2; TRBD1 is a possible D gene (6 bases). This CDR3 contains 14 residues. Per germline, CDR1 SGHTA and CDR2 FQGNSA. V was pared by 6 bases and J by 4 bases, with 15 bases between.

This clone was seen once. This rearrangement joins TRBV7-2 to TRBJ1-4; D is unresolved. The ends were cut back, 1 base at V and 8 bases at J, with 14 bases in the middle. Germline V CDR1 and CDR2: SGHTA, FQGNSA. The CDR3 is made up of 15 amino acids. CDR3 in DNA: TGTGCCAGCAGCTTAGTCGCGGGGAGGGAGGAAAAACTGTTTTTT. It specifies CASSLVAGREEKLFF.

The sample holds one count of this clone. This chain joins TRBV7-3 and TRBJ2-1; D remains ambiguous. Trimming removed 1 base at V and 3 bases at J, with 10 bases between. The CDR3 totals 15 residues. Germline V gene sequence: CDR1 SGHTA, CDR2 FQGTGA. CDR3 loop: CASSLIASVYNEQFF. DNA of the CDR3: TGTGCCAGCAGCTTAATAGCTAGTGTCTACAATGAGCAGTTCTTC.

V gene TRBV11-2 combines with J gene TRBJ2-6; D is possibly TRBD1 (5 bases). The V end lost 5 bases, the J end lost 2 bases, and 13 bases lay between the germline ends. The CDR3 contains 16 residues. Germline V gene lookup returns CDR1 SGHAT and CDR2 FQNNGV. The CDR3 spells CASSRAGQPGANVLTF. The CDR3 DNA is TGTGCCAGCAGCAGGGCAGGGCAGCCTGGGGCCAACGTCCTGACTTTC.

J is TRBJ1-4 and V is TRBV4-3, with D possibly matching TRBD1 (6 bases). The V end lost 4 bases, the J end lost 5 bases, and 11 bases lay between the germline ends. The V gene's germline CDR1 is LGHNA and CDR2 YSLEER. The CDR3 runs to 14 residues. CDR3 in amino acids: CASSRNQGNEKLFF. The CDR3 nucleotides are TGCGCCAGCAGCCGCAATCAGGGGAATGAAAAACTGTTTTTT.

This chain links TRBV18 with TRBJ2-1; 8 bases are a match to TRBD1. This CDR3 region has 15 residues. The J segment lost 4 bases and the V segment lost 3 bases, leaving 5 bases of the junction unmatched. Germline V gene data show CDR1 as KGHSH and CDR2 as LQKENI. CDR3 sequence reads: CASSPLGQVYNEQFF. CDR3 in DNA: TGTGCCAGCTCACCTCTGGGACAGGTTTACAATGAGCAGTTCTTC.

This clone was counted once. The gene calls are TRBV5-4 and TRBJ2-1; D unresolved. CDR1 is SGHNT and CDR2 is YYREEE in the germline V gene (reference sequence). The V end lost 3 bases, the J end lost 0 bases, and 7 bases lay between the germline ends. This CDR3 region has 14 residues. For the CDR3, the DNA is TGTGCCAGCAGCTCCGTGAGCTCCTACAATGAGCAGTTCTTC. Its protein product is CASSSVSSYNEQFF.

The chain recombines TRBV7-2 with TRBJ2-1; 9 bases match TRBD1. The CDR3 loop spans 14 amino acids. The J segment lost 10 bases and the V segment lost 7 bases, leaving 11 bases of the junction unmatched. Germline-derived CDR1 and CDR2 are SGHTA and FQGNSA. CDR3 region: CASTSRDRDREQFF. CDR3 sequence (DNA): TGTGCCAGCACTAGCCGGGACAGGGACCGGGAGCAGTTCTTC.

CDR3 nucleotides: TGTGCCAGCAGCCCGGGCAGGGTGGCTGGCTACACCTTC. Translation: CASSPGRVAGYTF. The chain employs TRBV5-4 and TRBJ1-2, with D tentatively TRBD1 (5 bases). V was clipped by 4 bases and J by 7 bases, with 14 bases between them. The germline V gene has CDR1 SGHNT and CDR2 YYREEE (reference sequence). The length of the CDR3 is 13 residues.

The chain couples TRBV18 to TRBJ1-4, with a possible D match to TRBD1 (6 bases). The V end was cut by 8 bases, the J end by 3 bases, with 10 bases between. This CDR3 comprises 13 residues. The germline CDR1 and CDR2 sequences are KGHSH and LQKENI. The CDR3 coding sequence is TGTGCCAGCGCCGGACAGTCTAATGAAAAACTGTTTTTT. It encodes CASAGQSNEKLFF.

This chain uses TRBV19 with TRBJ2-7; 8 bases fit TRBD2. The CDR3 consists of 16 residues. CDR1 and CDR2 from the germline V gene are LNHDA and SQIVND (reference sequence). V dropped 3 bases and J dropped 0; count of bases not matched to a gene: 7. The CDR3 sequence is CASSIVSGAYSYEQYF. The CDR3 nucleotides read TGTGCCAGTAGTATTGTTAGCGGGGCTTACTCCTACGAGCAGTACTTC. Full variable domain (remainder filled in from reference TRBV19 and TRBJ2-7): DGGITQSPKYLFRKEGQNVTLSCEQNLNHDAMYWYRQDPGQGLRLIYYSQIVNDFQKGDIAEGYSVSREKKESFPLTVTSAQKNPTAFYLCASSIVSGAYSYEQYFGPGTRLTVT.

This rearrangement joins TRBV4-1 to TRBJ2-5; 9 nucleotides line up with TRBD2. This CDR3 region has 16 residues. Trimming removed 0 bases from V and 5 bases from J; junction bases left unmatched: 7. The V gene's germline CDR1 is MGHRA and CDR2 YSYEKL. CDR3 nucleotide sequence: TGCGCCAGCAGCCAAGAACAGGGACTAGCTTGGGAGACCCAGTACTTC. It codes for CASSQEQGLAWETQYF.

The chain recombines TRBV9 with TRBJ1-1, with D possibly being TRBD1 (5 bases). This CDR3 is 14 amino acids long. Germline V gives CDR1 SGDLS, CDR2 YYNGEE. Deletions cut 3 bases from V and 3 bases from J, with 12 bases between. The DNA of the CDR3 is TGTGCCAGCAGCGGCAGGGACTTTGACACTGAAGCTTTCTTT. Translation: CASSGRDFDTEAFF. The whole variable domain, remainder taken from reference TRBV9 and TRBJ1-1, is DSGVTQTPKHLITATGQRVTLRCSPRSGDLSVYWYQQSLDQGLQFLIQYYNGEERAKGNILERFSAQQFPDLHSELNLSSLELGDSALYFCASSGRDFDTEAFFGQGTRLTVV.

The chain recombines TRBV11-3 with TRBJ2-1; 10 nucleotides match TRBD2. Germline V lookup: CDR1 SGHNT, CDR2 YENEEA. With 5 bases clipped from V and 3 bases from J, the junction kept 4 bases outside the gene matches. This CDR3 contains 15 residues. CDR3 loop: CASSPSGGNYNEQFF. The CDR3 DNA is TGTGCCAGCAGCCCTAGCGGGGGCAACTACAATGAGCAGTTCTTC.

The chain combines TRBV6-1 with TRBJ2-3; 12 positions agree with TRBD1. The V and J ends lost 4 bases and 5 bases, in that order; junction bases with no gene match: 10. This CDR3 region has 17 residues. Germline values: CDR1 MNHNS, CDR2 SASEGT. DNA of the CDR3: TGTGCCAGCAGTGGGTCTTTCGGGACAGGGGGCATAGATACGCAGTATTTT. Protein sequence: CASSGSFGTGGIDTQYF.